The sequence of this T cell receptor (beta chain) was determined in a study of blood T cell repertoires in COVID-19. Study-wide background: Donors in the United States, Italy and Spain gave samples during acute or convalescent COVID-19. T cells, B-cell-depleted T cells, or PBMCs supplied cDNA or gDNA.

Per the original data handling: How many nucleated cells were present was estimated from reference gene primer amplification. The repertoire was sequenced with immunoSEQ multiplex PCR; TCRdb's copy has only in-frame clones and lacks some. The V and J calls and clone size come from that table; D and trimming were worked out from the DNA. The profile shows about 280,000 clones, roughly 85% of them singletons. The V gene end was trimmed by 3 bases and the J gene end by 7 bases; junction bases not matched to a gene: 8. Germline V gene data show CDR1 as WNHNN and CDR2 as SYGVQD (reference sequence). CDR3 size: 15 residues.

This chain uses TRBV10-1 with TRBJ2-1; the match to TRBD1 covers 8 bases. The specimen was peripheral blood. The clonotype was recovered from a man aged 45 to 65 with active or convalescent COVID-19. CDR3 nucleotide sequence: TGCGCCAGCAGTGATGGCCAGGGGGCGAGAAATGAGCAGTTCTTC. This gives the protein CASSDGQGARNEQFF.